This T cell receptor (beta chain) was sequenced for a study of control samples from healthy donors and cancer patients. V was pared by 2 bases and J by 3 bases, with 9 bases between. Germline lookup yields CDR1 SGHKS and CDR2 YYEKEE (reference sequence). CDR3 length: 14 residues. TCRdb's copy holds only in-frame clones and misses some; the assay was immunoSEQ multiplex PCR. The table shows about 96,000 clones, with just over 90% occurring only once. This TCR was sampled from a young man in good health. V is TRBV5-5 and J is TRBJ1-5, with D maybe TRBD1 (6 bases). Sequencing used blood. The CDR3 DNA reads as TGTGCCAGCAGCTTAGGACAGCCCAATCAGCCCCAGCATTTT. Its translation: CASSLGQPNQPQHF.